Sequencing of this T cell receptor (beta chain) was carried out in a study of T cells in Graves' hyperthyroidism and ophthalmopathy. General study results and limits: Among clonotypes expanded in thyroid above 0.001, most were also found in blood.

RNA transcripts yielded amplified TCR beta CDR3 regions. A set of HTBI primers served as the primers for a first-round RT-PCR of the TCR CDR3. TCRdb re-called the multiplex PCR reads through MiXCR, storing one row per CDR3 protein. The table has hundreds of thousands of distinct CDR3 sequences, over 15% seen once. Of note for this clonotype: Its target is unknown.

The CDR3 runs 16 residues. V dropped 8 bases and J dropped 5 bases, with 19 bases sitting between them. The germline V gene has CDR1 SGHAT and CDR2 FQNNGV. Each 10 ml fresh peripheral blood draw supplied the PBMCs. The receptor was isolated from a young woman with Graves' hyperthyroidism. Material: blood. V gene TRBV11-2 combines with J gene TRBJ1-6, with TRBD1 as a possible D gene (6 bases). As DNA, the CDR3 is TGTGCCAGCGGACATTACACAGGGAGAAATAATTCACCCCTCCACTTT. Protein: CASGHYTGRNNSPLHF.